Listed below are T cell receptor beta chains from one sample, sequenced in a study of cytomegalovirus exposure and HLA in healthy donors. The table came from immunoSEQ multiplex PCR; TCRdb's copy has only in-frame clones and leaves some out. The sample has about 88,000 clones. Sequenced material: PBMCs. All receptors derive from a girl aged 5 to 17 in good health and CMV-seropositive. Each CDR3 is given with its conserved first and last residue. D genes are given only for firm matches.

d_call cdr3_length j_call v_call cdr3_aa
TRBD1 14 TRBJ2-2 TRBV5-1 CASSLAGGVEELFF
- 14 TRBJ1-2 TRBV12-5 CASGLVLQVDGYTF
TRBD1 15 TRBJ2-7 TRBV4-3 CASSQAGQGAYEQYF
- 15 TRBJ1-1 TRBV6-6 CASSYGQGLNTEAFF
TRBD1 16 TRBJ1-6 TRBV9 CASSGGTGHYNSPLHF
- 15 TRBJ2-7 TRBV5-4 CASSWGPQESYEQYF
TRBD2 19 TRBJ2-2 TRBV4-1 CASSPSRVAGASNTGELFF
TRBD1 13 TRBJ1-1 TRBV27 CASSSAGGTEAFF
TRBD2 15 TRBJ2-1 TRBV9 CASSVGDREGNEQFF
TRBD2 14 TRBJ2-5 TRBV7-3 CASSSGGGRETQYF
TRBD2 14 TRBJ2-1 TRBV7-2 CASSYASGTNEQFF
- 14 TRBJ2-2 TRBV2 CASSGTSATGELFF
- 13 TRBJ1-2 TRBV6-1 CASSGDSNYGYTF
- 18 TRBJ1-4 TRBV4-3 CASSQISRTEATNEKLFF
- 14 TRBJ2-5 TRBV7-9 CASSYAGSQETQYF
TRBD1 18 TRBJ1-3 TRBV4-3 CASSQEDRGFSSGNTIYF
- 13 TRBJ1-5 TRBV28 CASIRYSNQPQHF
TRBD1 15 TRBJ2-7 TRBV7-9 CASSSPGQGTYEQYF
TRBD1 16 TRBJ2-7 TRBV6-5 CASSYSPGGSVNEQYF
TRBD1 14 TRBJ2-4 TRBV6-1 CASSTGGAKNIQYF
TRBD2 14 TRBJ2-2 TRBV2 CASRPSGGIGELFF
TRBD1 14 TRBJ1-1 TRBV29-1 CSVEVTGVGTEAFF
TRBD1 15 TRBJ2-3 TRBV19 CASTPGQGATDTQYF
- 15 TRBJ2-1 TRBV19 CASSWEGEAYNEQFF
TRBD2 15 TRBJ2-2 TRBV11-2 CASSLTSVGTGELFF
TRBD1 15 TRBJ2-5 TRBV11-2 CASSLLGQTQETQYF
- 12 TRBJ1-1 TRBV27 CASTGQNTEAFF
- 14 TRBJ2-7 TRBV4-2 CASSQPNGVYEQYF
- 15 TRBJ2-5 TRBV5-1 CASSRDKPSQETQYF
- 12 TRBJ1-5 TRBV18 CASSQGNQPQHF
- 14 TRBJ1-1 TRBV30 CAWSVDQRAAEAFF
- 16 TRBJ2-4 TRBV4-2 CASSQDRGSAKNIQYF
- 17 TRBJ2-7 TRBV5-1 CASSSSLLTGPLQKQYF
TRBD1 13 TRBJ1-6 TRBV30 CAWSGTGDSPLHF
TRBD1 13 TRBJ2-2 TRBV29-1 CSGGQGVTGELFF
TRBD1 16 TRBJ1-3 TRBV25-1 CASSETDREGGNTIYF
- 15 TRBJ2-7 TRBV6-1 CASSELQGLVYEQCF
TRBD1 17 TRBJ2-3 TRBV19 CASSLLWTGRFTDTQYF
TRBD1 15 TRBJ1-2 TRBV28 CASRNRGPKLYGYTF
- 15 TRBJ2-2 TRBV7-2 CASSLAGGQTGELFF
TRBD2 19 TRBJ2-2 TRBV12-5 CASGFYITSGGAHTGELFF
- 14 TRBJ2-2 TRBV11-3 CASSLTDSSGELFF
TRBD1 14 TRBJ1-5 TRBV4-2 CASSWGTGNQPQHF
- 15 TRBJ1-1 TRBV6-5 CASSSATGLNTEAFF
TRBD1 18 TRBJ1-1 TRBV5-1 CASRLIPGGEYMNTEAFF
TRBD2 15 TRBJ2-5 TRBV9 CASSVDTSGGVTQYF
- 13 TRBJ2-1 TRBV27 CASRQQGRNEQFF
- 15 TRBJ1-1 TRBV7-2 CASSLYAGDHTEAFF
- 15 TRBJ2-5 TRBV5-4 CASSGSGLAQETQYF
TRBD1 14 TRBJ2-4 TRBV30 CAWKTGGSKNIQYF
- 15 TRBJ1-2 TRBV4-2 CASSQETRISYGYTF
- 16 TRBJ1-1 TRBV19 CASAFIGQGRTTEAFF
TRBD1 14 TRBJ1-6 TRBV5-6 CASSRDRGYSPLHF
- 13 TRBJ1-1 TRBV6-1 CASSLTGGTEAFF
- 15 TRBJ1-2 TRBV27 CASSLEGSTNYGYTF
- 19 TRBJ2-6 TRBV11-3 CASSPRKRQVNSGANVLTF